The sequence of this TCR beta chain was determined in a study of blood T cell repertoires in COVID-19. The overall study: Some COVID-19 samples were acute and others convalescent; all came from the United States, Italy and Spain.

In the authors' workflow: Reference gene primer amplification yielded estimated nucleated cell counts. Assay used: immunoSEQ multiplex PCR; TCRdb lists only in-frame clones, some missing. V, J and clone size are taken as reported in that table, and D and trimming were inferred from the DNA itself. The sample lists around 99,000 clones; about 78% were seen once. This CDR3 is built from 16 residues. V lost 4 bases to trimming and J lost 0 bases; unmatched junction nucleotides: 5. Per the germline V gene, CDR1 is KGHDR and CDR2 is SFDVKD. Sequencing was carried out using peripheral blood. The chain couples TRBV24-1 to TRBJ2-3; TRBD2 agrees at 8 bases. The origin of this receptor is a man aged 45-65 years who had recovered from COVID-19. CDR3 sequence: CATSDKLAGSTDTQYF. DNA for the CDR3: TGTGCCACCAGTGACAAGTTAGCGGGGAGCACAGATACGCAGTATTTT.